The entry that follows covers one T cell receptor beta chain sequence. Its matching antigen is unknown. Data came from immunoSEQ multiplex PCR; TCRdb stores just in-frame clones and leaves some out. The sample contains tens of thousands of clones, roughly nine tenths of which appear only once. Healthy controls were blood donor buffy coats. This entry comes from a study of STAT5B mutations in CD4+ large granular lymphocyte leukemia. Study-level results: Without putative leukemic clones, patient CD4-sorted repertoires remained more clonal than healthy CD4+ repertoires. Approximately 25% of private leukemic clonotypes occurred rarely in other patients' non-leukemic repertoires.

The V gene's germline CDR1 is SGHNT and CDR2 YYREEE (reference sequence). The CDR3 has 15 residues. Trimming cost V 4 bases and J 5 bases; bases outside gene matches: 8. Sequencing was done on a sample of CD4+ T cells from blood buffy coats. The TCR was taken from a human donor in good health. J is TRBJ2-1 and V is TRBV5-4; 8 bases match TRBD2. In nucleotides, the CDR3 is TGTGCCAGCAGCCCGGGGGGGTGGAGGCACAATGAGCAGTTCTTC. It translates to CASSPGGWRHNEQFF.